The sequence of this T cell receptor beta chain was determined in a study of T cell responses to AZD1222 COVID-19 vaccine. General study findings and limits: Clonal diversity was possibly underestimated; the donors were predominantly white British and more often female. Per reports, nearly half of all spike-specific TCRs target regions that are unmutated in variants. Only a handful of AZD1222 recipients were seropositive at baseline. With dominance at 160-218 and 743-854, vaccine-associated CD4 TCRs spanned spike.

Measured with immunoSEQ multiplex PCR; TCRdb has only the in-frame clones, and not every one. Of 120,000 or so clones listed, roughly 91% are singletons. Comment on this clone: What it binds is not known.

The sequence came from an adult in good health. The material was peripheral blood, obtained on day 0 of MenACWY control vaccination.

The CDR3 here is CASSGDRDTDTQYF. Here the CDR3 DNA reads TGTGCCAGCAGCGGGGACAGGGACACAGATACGCAGTATTTT. This chain links TRBV7-3 with TRBJ2-3, with 9 bases lining up with TRBD1. The V gene's germline CDR1 is SGHTA and CDR2 FQGTGA. The CDR3 covers 14 residues. With 5 bases clipped from V and 2 bases from J, the junction kept 2 bases outside the gene matches.